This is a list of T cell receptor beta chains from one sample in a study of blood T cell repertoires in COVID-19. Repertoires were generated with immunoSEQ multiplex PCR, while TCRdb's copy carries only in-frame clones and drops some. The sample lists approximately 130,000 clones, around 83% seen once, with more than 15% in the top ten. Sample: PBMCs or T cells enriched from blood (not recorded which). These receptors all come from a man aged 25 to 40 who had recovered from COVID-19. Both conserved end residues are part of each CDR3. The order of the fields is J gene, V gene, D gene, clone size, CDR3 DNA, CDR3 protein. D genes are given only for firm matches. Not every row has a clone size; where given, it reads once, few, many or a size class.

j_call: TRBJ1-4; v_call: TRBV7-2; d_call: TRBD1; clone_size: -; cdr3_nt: TGTGCCAGCAGCACGACAGGGGGGGATGAAAAACTGTTTTTT; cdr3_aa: CASSTTGGDEKLFF
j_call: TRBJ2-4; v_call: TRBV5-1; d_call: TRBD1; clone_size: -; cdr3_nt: TGCGCCAGCAGCCTCAGAGAGGGGGTGAGGACAGGGAGAGTGAACATTCAGTACTTC; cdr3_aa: CASSLREGVRTGRVNIQYF
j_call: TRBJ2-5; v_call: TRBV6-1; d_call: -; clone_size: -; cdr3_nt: TGTGCCAGCAGTGAAGACGGCGGGAAGACCCAGTACTTC; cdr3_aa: CASSEDGGKTQYF
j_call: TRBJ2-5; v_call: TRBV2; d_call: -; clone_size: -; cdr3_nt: TGTGCCAGCAGTCCCCGGGTATGGGAGCTTACCCAGTACTTC; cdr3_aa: CASSPRVWELTQYF
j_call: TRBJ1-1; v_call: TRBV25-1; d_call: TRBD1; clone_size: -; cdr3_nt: TGTGCCAGCAGAAGACAGGGGAGGACTGAAGCTTTCTTT; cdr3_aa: CASRRQGRTEAFF
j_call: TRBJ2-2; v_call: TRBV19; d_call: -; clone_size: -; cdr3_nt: TGTGCCAGTGGCCTGACAGGAGCCACCGGGGAGCTGTTTTTT; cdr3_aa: CASGLTGATGELFF
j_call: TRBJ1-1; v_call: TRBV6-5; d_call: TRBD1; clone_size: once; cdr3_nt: TGTGCCAGCACCGAGAGAGGGGGCCGTTCTGAAGCTTTCTTT; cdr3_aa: CASTERGGRSEAFF
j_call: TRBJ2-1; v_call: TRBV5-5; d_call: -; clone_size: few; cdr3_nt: TGTGCCAGCAGCTTGCGAGCGGCCAATGAGCAGTTCTTC; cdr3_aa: CASSLRAANEQFF
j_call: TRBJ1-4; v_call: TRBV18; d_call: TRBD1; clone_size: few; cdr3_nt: TGTGCCAGCTCACCTACTCAGGGGGCAGGGGAAAAACTGTTTTTT; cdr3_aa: CASSPTQGAGEKLFF
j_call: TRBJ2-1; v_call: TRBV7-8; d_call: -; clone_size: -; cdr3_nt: TGTGCCAGCAGCTCCCCCCGGGGTGGAACCTCCTACAATGAGCAGTTCTTC; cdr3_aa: CASSSPRGGTSYNEQFF
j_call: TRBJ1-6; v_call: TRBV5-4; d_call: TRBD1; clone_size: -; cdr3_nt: TGTGCCAGCAGCGTGGACAGGTATAATTCACCCCTCCACTTT; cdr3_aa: CASSVDRYNSPLHF
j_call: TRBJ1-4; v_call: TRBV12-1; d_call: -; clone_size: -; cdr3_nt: TGTGCCAGCAGCCCACACGAGGAGCGCGGAATTAATGAAAAACTGTTTTTT; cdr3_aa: CASSPHEERGINEKLFF
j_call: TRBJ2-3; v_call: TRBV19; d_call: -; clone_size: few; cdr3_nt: TGTGCCAGTAGTCCGTCTTTCGCGTTTACTAGCACAGATACGCAGTATTTT; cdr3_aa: CASSPSFAFTSTDTQYF
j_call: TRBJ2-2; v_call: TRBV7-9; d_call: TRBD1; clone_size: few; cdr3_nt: TGTGCCAGCAGCTTAGGTCAGGGGGCTGGCGGGGAGCTGTTTTTT; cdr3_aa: CASSLGQGAGGELFF
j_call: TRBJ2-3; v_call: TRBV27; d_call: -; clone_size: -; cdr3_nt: TGTGCCAGCAGAGCAACCTTGACAGATAGCACAGATACGCAGTATTTT; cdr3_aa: CASRATLTDSTDTQYF
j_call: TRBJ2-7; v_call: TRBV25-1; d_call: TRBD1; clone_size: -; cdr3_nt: TGTGCCAGCAGGTCGACAGGGTCCTACGAGCAGTACTTC; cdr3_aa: CASRSTGSYEQYF
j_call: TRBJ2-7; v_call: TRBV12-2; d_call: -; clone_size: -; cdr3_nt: TGTGCAAGTCGCCGCCCGTCGGTGCGGTCCCAACCTTGGAAGTCGCAGTACTTC; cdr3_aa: CASRRPSVRSQPWKSQYF
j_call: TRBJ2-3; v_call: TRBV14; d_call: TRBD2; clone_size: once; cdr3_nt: TGTGCCAGCAGCCAAGTAGCGGGGGCTACAGATACGCAGTATTTT; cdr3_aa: CASSQVAGATDTQYF
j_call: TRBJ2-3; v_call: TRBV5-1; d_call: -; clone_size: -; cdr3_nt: TGCGCCAGCAGCTTACTAGCACCCACAGATACGCAGTATTTT; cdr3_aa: CASSLLAPTDTQYF
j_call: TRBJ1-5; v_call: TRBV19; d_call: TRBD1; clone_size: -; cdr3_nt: TGTGCCAGTAGTATATGGCAGGGGGGCAATCAGCCCCAGCATTTT; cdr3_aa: CASSIWQGGNQPQHF
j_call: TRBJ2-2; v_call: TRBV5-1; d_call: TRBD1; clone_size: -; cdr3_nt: TGCGCCAGCAGCTTGACAGGGGGCATCACCGGGGAGCTGTTTTTT; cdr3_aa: CASSLTGGITGELFF
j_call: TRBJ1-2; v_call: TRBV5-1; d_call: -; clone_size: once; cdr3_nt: TGCGCCAGCAGCTTGGAGCTGCGGCCCGGCTATGGCTACACCTTC; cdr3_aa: CASSLELRPGYGYTF
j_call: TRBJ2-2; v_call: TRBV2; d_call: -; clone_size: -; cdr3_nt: TGTGCCAGCAGTGATGTGTTTGAGGCCGGGGAGCTGTTTTTT; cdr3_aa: CASSDVFEAGELFF
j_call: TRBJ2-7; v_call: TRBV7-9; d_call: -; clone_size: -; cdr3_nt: TGTGCCAGCAGCAGGGACGGGATATACGAGCAGTACTTC; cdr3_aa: CASSRDGIYEQYF
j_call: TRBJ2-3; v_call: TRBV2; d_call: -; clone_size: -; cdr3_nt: TGTGCCATACAGGACCGCACAGATACGCAGTATTTT; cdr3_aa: CAIQDRTDTQYF
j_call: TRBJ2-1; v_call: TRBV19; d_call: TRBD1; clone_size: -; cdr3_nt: TGTGCCACCTCCCCTGAGGGGGCGCGGGATGAGCAGTTCTTC; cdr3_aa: CATSPEGARDEQFF
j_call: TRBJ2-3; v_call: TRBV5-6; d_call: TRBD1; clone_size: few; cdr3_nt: TGTGCCAGCAGCTTCGGACAGGGGATCGCAGATACGCAGTATTTT; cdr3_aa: CASSFGQGIADTQYF
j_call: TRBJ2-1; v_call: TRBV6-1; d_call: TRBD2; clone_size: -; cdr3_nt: TGTGCCAGCAGTGACCATGGGGGGGGTAACAATGAGCAGTTCTTC; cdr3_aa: CASSDHGGGNNEQFF
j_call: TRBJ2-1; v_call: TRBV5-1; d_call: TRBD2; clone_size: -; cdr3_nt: TGCGCCAGCAGCTTGACACTAGCGGGAGTGTCCTACAATGAGCAGTTCTTC; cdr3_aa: CASSLTLAGVSYNEQFF
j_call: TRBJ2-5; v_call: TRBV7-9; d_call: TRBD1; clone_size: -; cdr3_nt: TGTGCCAGCAGCTTCCGACGTGGGACAGGGCTAGAGACCCAGTACTTC; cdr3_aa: CASSFRRGTGLETQYF
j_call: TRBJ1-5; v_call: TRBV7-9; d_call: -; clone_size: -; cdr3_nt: TGTGCCAGCAGCCCAGGGTGGGGGGGCAATCAGCCCCAGCATTTT; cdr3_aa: CASSPGWGGNQPQHF
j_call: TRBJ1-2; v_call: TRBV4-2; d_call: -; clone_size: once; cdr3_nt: TGTGCCAGCAGCCAAGATGGGGGGGAGGCGAAAGGCTACACCTTC; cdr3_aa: CASSQDGGEAKGYTF
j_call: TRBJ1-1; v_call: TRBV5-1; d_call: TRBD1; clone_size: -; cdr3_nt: TGCGCCAGCAGCTTGGCTGGACAGGGTATTATTGAAGCTTTCTTT; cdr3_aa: CASSLAGQGIIEAFF
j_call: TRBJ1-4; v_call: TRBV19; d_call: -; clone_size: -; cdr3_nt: TGTGCCAGTGGGAAGGAGGCAGCAACTAATGAAAAACTGTTTTTT; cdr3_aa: CASGKEAATNEKLFF
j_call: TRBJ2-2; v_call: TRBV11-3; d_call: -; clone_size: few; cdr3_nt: TGTGCCAGCAGCTTATTCCCTAGCGAGGGTCCCGGGGAGCTGTTTTTT; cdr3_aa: CASSLFPSEGPGELFF
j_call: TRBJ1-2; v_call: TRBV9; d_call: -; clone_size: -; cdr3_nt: TGTGCCAGCAGCAGGTTGGGCCAGAGCTATGGCTACACCTTC; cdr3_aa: CASSRLGQSYGYTF
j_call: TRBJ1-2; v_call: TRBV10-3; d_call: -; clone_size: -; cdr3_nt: TGTGCCATCAGTGTGGGCCAGTATTCATCCGGCTACACCTTC; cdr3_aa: CAISVGQYSSGYTF
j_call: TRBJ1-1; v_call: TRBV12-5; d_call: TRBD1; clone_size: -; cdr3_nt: TGTGCTAGTGGTTTGGCAACAGGGGGCTCTGGGTACACTGAAGCTTTCTTT; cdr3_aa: CASGLATGGSGYTEAFF
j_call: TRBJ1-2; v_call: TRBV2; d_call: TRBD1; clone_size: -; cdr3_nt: TGTGCCAGCACCACAGGACAGGGGTCGTTCGGCTACACCTTC; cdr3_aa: CASTTGQGSFGYTF
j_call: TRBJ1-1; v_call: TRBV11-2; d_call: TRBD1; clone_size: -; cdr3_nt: TGTGCCAGCAGCTTCGGACAGGGAATAGGGTACACTGAAGCTTTCTTT; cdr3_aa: CASSFGQGIGYTEAFF
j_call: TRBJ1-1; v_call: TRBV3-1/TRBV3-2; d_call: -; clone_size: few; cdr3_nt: TGTGCCAGCAGCCAAGGCGTGACAGTTGAAGCTTTCTTT; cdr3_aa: CASSQGVTVEAFF
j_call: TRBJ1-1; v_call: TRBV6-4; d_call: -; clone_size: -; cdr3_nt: TGTGCCAGCAGTCGGGACACCAACACTGAAGCTTTCTTT; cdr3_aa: CASSRDTNTEAFF
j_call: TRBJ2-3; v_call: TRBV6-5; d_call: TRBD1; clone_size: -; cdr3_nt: TGTGCCAGTCGCCGGGACAGATTCACAGATACGCAGTATTTT; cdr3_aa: CASRRDRFTDTQYF
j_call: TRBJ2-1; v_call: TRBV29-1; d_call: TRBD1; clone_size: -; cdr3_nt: TGCAGCGTTCATGGGACAGGGTCTTTCGGGGGACCTGAGCAGTTCTTC; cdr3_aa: CSVHGTGSFGGPEQFF
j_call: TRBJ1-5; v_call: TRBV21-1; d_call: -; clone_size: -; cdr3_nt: TGTGCCAGCAGCAAAGCGACAGAGCCGCGCAATCAGCCCCAGCATTTT; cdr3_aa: CASSKATEPRNQPQHF
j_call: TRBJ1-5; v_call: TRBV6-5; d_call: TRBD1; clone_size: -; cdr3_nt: TGTGCCAGCAGTTACGCCGGGACAGGTGATCAGCCCCAGCATTTT; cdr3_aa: CASSYAGTGDQPQHF
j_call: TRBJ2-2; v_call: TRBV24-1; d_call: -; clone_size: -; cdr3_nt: TGTGCCACCAGTGAAAACGGTGGCACCGGGGAGCTGTTTTTT; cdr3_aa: CATSENGGTGELFF
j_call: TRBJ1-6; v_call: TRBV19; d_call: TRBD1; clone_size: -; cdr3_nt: TGTGCCAGTAGCGACAGGGTAGCTAATTCACCCCTCCACTTT; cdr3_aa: CASSDRVANSPLHF
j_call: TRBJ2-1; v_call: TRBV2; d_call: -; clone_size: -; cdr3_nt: TGTGCCAGCAGTGAATTAGCCGAATCCTACAATGAGCAGTTCTTC; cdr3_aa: CASSELAESYNEQFF
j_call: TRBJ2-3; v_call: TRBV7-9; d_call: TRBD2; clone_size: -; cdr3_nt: TGTGCCAGCAGCTCCCAAGCGGGAGCAGATACGCAGTATTTT; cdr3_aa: CASSSQAGADTQYF
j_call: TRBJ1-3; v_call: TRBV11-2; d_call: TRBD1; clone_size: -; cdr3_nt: TGTGCCAGCAGCTTAATTAGGGGGCGCGTTGGAAACACCATATATTTT; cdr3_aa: CASSLIRGRVGNTIYF
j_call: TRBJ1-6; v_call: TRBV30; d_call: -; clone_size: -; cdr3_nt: TGTGCCTCGGCAAGGGGGTATAATTCACCCCTCCACTTT; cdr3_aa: CASARGYNSPLHF
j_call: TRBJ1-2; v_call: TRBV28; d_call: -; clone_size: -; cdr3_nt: TGTGCCAGCAGTTTAGGCAGGGTCGCTGGCTACACCTTC; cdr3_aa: CASSLGRVAGYTF
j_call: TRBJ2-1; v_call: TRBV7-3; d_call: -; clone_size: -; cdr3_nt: TGTGCCAGCAGCTTAAAACAGGGAACCTACAATGAGCAGTTCTTC; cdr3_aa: CASSLKQGTYNEQFF
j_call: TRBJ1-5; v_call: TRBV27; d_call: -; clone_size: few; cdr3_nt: TGTGCCAGCAGTTTATCATTCCTTCAGCCCCAGCATTTT; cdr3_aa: CASSLSFLQPQHF